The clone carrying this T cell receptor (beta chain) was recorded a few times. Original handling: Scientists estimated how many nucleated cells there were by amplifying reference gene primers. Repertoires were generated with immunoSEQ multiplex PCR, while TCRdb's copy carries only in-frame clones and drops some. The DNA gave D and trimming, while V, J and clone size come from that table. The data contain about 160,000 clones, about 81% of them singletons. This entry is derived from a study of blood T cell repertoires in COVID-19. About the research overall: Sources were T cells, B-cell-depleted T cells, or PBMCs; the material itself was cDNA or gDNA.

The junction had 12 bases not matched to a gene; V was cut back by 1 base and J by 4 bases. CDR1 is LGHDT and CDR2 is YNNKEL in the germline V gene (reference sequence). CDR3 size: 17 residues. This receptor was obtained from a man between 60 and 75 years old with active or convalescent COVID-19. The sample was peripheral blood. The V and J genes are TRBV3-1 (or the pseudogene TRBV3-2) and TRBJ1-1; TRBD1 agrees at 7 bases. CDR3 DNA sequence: TGTGCCAGCAGCCAAGTTATGGGCAGGGGGAGTGTCACTGAAGCTTTCTTT. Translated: CASSQVMGRGSVTEAFF.